Below are 12 T cell receptor beta chains sequenced from a single sample in a study of T cell responses to AZD1222 COVID-19 vaccine. The table came from immunoSEQ multiplex PCR; TCRdb's copy has only in-frame clones and leaves some out. The sample records approximately 88,000 clones, around 80% being singletons. The sequences come from peripheral blood, collected on day 0 of AZD1222 vaccination. These receptors all stem from an adult in good health.

V is TRBV18 and J is TRBJ2-7; 7 nucleotides line up with TRBD1. CDR3 size: 14 residues. Germline CDR1 KGHSH, CDR2 LQKENI. Trimming cost V 4 bases and J 1 base; bases outside gene matches: 4. The CDR3 is CASSRDSASYEQYF. Written as DNA, the CDR3 is TGTGCCAGCTCACGGGACAGCGCTTCCTACGAGCAGTACTTC.

The rearrangement links TRBV27 to TRBJ2-3; D ambiguous. Germline lookup yields CDR1 MNHEY and CDR2 SMNVEV (reference sequence). V gave up 1 base and J gave up 1 base, with 3 bases separating them. The CDR3 runs to 13 residues. The CDR3 protein is CASSLLGTDTQYF. The CDR3, as DNA: TGTGCCAGCAGTTTATTGGGCACAGATACGCAGTATTTT.

The chain has TRBV2 and TRBJ2-2; 7 nucleotides agree with TRBD2. CDR3 length equals 17 residues. The ends lost 7 bases at V and 2 bases at J; junction bases unmatched: 13. Germline lookup yields CDR1 SNHLY and CDR2 FYNNEI. CDR3 in DNA: TGTGCCAGCACTAGCTCTAGCGGAGCGCAAAACACCGGGGAGCTGTTTTTT. Translation gives CASTSSSGAQNTGELFF.

The chain uses TRBV7-9 and TRBJ2-7, with TRBD1 matching over 8 bases. The CDR3 is 15 residues long. V shed 5 bases and J 2 bases; nucleotides not matched to a gene: 8. CDR1 SEHNR and CDR2 FQNEAQ come from the germline V gene (reference sequence). CDR3 residues: CASSAGQGETYEQYF. In DNA form, the CDR3 reads TGTGCCAGCAGCGCTGGACAGGGTGAAACCTACGAGCAGTACTTC.

The V call is TRBV7-2, the J call TRBJ1-2; possibly TRBD1 for D (5 bases). CDR3 length: 16 residues. V gave up 5 bases and J gave up 3 bases, with 19 bases separating them. The germline gives CDR1 SGHTA, CDR2 FQGNSA. In nucleotides, the CDR3 is TGTGCCAGCAGCCAGGGAATGGGGACGGAAGACTATGGCTACACCTTC. The encoded protein is CASSQGMGTEDYGYTF. Complete variable domain (other parts from reference TRBV7-2 and TRBJ1-2): GAGVSQSPSNKVTEKGKDVELRCDPISGHTALYWYRQSLGQGLEFLIYFQGNSAPDKSGLPSDRFSAERTGGSVSTLTIQRTQQEDSAVYLCASSQGMGTEDYGYTFGSGTRLTVV.

The V call is TRBV3-1 (or the pseudogene TRBV3-2), the J call TRBJ2-7; TRBD2 matches at 11 bases. Germline CDR1 and CDR2: LGHDT and YNNKEL (reference sequence). This CDR3 is built from 17 residues. After removal of 4 bases from V and 1 base from J, the junction contained 9 bases not matched to a gene. The CDR3 nucleotides are TGTGCCAGCAGCCGATTTCGGACTAGCGGGTATTCCTACGAGCAGTACTTC. It yields the protein CASSRFRTSGYSYEQYF.

The chain employs TRBV30 and TRBJ2-3; D could derive from TRBD1 or TRBD2 (6 bases each). This CDR3 has 13 amino acids. Trimming removed 3 bases at V and 9 bases at J, with 16 bases between. Germline loops: CDR1 GTSNPN, CDR2 SVGIG (reference sequence). The CDR3 DNA reads as TGTGCCTGGAGACAGCCGGGGGCTCTGACGCAGTATTTT. The encoded protein is CAWRQPGALTQYF.

The chain employs TRBV6-5 and TRBJ2-5; unclear D gene. The CDR3 is made up of 13 amino acids. The germline CDR1 and CDR2 sequences are MNHEY and SVGAGI. Trimming shortened V by 5 bases and J by 2 bases, and 9 bases separated the two germline ends. The CDR3 DNA sequence: TGTGCCAGCAGTAGGGTCGGGCAAGAGACCCAGTACTTC. This gives the protein CASSRVGQETQYF.

The chain is built from TRBV3-1 (or the pseudogene TRBV3-2) and TRBJ2-1; TRBD2 matches 7 bases. This CDR3 has 14 amino acids. The J segment lost 4 bases and the V segment lost 4 bases, leaving 4 bases of the junction unmatched. The germline gives CDR1 LGHDT, CDR2 YNNKEL (reference sequence). This CDR3 is CASSPQRGYNEQFF. CDR3 in DNA: TGTGCCAGCAGCCCCCAGCGGGGATACAATGAGCAGTTCTTC.

This clone was seen only once. The rearrangement links TRBV10-2 to TRBJ2-1, with 11 bases aligning to TRBD1. J gave up 5 bases and V 2 bases, and 2 bases lay outside the gene matches. Per the germline V gene, CDR1 is WSHSY and CDR2 is SAAADI. The CDR3 runs to 15 residues. The CDR3 coding sequence is TGCGCCAGCAGTGAGCCGGGACAGGGGGACAATGAGCAGTTCTTC. Translating gives CASSEPGQGDNEQFF.

This chain joins TRBV6-5 and TRBJ2-6; D possibly corresponds to TRBD1 (5 bases). In germline, CDR1 is MNHEY, CDR2 SVGAGI. V was clipped by 7 bases and J by 0 bases, with 10 bases between them. CDR3 length: 15 amino acids. The CDR3 bases are TGTGCCAGCAATAGGGGCGACTCTGGGGCCAACGTCCTGACTTTC. Residues: CASNRGDSGANVLTF.

V is TRBV5-1 and J is TRBJ2-5; 11 nucleotides agree with TRBD2. Germline V gene data show CDR1 as SGHRS and CDR2 as YFSETQ. The V and J ends lost 4 bases and 6 bases, in that order; junction bases with no gene match: 8. CDR3 length: 15 residues. CDR3 nucleotide sequence: TGCGCCAGCAGCCTGGGACTAGCGGCCCAGAAGACCCAGTACTTC. Protein product: CASSLGLAAQKTQYF.